A single sample is the source of the 5 T cell receptor beta chains below, sequenced in a study of neurological immune-mediated disorders. TCRdb reprocessed the 5' RACE reads via MiXCR and lists one record per CDR3 protein. The table lists approximately 30,000 distinct CDR3 sequences, under 30% of them singletons. Sequenced input: CD4+ T cells from blood. Source of these receptors: a man between 50 and 59 years old with HTLV-1-associated myelopathy (HAM/TSP).

The sample holds many counts of this clonotype. V gene TRBV4-1 combines with J gene TRBJ1-5, with 9 bases identical to TRBD1. Germline V CDR1 and CDR2: MGHRA, YSYEKL. V gave up 4 bases and J gave up 2 bases; unmatched junction bases: 6. This CDR3 has 16 residues. The CDR3 sequence is CASSPQGAGGNQPQHF. CDR3 bases: TGCGCCAGCAGCCCACAGGGGGCAGGCGGCAATCAGCCCCAGCATTTT.

The rearrangement links TRBV5-4 to TRBJ2-5, with 7 bases lining up with TRBD2. The trim removed 4 bases at V and 5 bases at J, leaving 2 bases unmatched. Germline V lookup: CDR1 SGHNT, CDR2 YYREEE (reference sequence). The CDR3 is 12 residues long. The CDR3 here is CASSGGEETQYF. The CDR3 bases are TGTGCCAGCAGCGGGGGGGAGGAGACCCAGTACTTC.

The rearrangement joins TRBV27 to TRBJ1-1; D remains unclear. Germline V gives CDR1 MNHEY, CDR2 SMNVEV (reference sequence). CDR3 length: 14 residues. V dropped 6 bases and J dropped 5 bases, with 16 bases sitting between them. CDR3 bases: TGTGCCAGCAGAAAAAGGACGGGGAAGACTGAAGCTTTCTTT. This codes for CASRKRTGKTEAFF.

The rearrangement joins TRBV20-1 to TRBJ1-1; D remains ambiguous. Trimming removed 6 bases from V and 6 bases from J, with 23 bases in between. The V gene's germline CDR1 is DFQATT and CDR2 SNEGSKA (reference sequence). The CDR3 extends over 15 amino acids. The CDR3 DNA is TGCAGTGCACCCGATCTGACCGGGAACCGGGCTGAAGCTTTCTTT. This gives the protein CSAPDLTGNRAEAFF.

This clonotype was detected many times. The chain couples TRBV18 to TRBJ1-1; the D gene is possibly TRBD1 (6 bases). Trimming took off 5 bases at V and 3 bases at J, with 16 bases between the two ends. Germline V gene lookup returns CDR1 KGHSH and CDR2 LQKENI. This CDR3 has 15 residues. The CDR3 sequence is CASSRRQEWDTEAFF. The DNA for the CDR3 is TGTGCCAGCTCAAGGAGACAGGAATGGGACACTGAAGCTTTCTTT.